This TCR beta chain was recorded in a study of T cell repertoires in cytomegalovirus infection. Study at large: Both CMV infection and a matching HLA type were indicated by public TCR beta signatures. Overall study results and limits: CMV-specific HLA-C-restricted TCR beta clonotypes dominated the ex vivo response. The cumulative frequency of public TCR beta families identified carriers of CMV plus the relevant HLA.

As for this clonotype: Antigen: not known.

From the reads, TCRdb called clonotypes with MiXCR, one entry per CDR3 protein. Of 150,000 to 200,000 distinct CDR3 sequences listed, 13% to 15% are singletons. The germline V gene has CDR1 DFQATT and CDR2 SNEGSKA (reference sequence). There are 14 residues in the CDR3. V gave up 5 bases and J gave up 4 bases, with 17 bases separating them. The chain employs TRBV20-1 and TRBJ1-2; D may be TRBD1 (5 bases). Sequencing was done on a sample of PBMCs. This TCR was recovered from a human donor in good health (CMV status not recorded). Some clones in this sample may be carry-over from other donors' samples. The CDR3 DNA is TGCAGTGCTGGGGCAGCCGACTACACCTATGGCTACACCTTC. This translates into CSAGAADYTYGYTF.